Described below is a single T cell receptor (beta chain) sequence and its context. Per germline, CDR1 SEHNR and CDR2 FQNEAQ (reference sequence). The CDR3 covers 11 residues. Trimming pared 2 bases from V and 10 bases from J, leaving 8 bases between. This sample was taken from a study of blood T cell repertoires in COVID-19. Across the study: T cells, B-cell-depleted T cells, or PBMCs supplied cDNA or gDNA.

Sequencing was performed with immunoSEQ multiplex PCR; in TCRdb, only in-frame clones are kept and a portion is missing. The data show roughly 100,000 clones, roughly nine tenths seen once. Sequencing was carried out using peripheral blood. J is TRBJ1-1 and V is TRBV7-9, with D unclear. The clonotype originates from a middle-aged man with active COVID-19. The CDR3 bases are TGTGCCAGCAGCTTAACGGGAGTAGCTTTCTTT. This encodes CASSLTGVAFF.